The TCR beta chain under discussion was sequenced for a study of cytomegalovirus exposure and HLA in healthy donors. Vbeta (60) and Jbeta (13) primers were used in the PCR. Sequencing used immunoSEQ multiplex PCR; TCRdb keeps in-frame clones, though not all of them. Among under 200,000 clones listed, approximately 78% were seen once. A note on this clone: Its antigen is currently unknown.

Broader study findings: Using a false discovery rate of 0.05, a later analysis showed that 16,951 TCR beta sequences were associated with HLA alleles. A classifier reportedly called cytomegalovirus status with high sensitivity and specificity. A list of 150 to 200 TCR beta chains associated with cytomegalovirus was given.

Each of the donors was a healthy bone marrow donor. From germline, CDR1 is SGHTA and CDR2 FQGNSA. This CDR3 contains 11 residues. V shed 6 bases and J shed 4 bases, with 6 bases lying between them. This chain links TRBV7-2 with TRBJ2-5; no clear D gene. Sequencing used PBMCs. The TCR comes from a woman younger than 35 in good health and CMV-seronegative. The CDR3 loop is CASSILETQYF. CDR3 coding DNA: TGTGCCAGCAGTATACTAGAGACCCAGTACTTC. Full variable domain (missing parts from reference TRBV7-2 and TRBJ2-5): GAGVSQSPSNKVTEKGKDVELRCDPISGHTALYWYRQSLGQGLEFLIYFQGNSAPDKSGLPSDRFSAERTGGSVSTLTIQRTQQEDSAVYLCASSILETQYFGPGTRLLVL.